This T cell receptor beta chain was recorded in a study of control samples from healthy donors and cancer patients. Data came from immunoSEQ multiplex PCR; TCRdb stores just in-frame clones and leaves some out. The sample has tens of thousands of clones; just over 90% are singletons. The CDR3 totals 11 residues. The germline V gene has CDR1 LGHNA and CDR2 YNFKEQ. Between the trimmed V and J ends, which lost 0 bases and 8 bases, there was a span of 4 bases. V usage is TRBV4-2 and J usage is TRBJ1-2, with D hard to call. The source material was blood. This sequence originates from a woman in her 30s in good health. As DNA, the CDR3 is TGTGCCAGCAGCCAAGAACAGGGCTACACCTTC. Its protein product is CASSQEQGYTF.